These T cell receptor beta chains were read from a single sample in a study of blood T cell repertoires in COVID-19. Generated by immunoSEQ multiplex PCR, the TCRdb table keeps only in-frame clones and is missing some. The repertoire includes some 200,000 clones, about 80% of them detected once, and 4.8% sits in the top ten. The sample was PBMCs or T cells enriched from blood (not recorded which). The receptors here all came from a woman in her forties or fifties who had been exposed to COVID-19. Both conserved end residues are part of each CDR3. The order of the fields is clone size, V gene, J gene, D gene, CDR3 DNA, CDR3 protein. A D gene is named only where the DNA matches it firmly. For some rows the clone size is stated as once, few or many, or as a class when expanded; others skip it.

NA	TRBV28	TRBJ2-7	TRBD2	TGTGCCAGCGGCTCCGGGGGGGGGTCCTACGAGCAGTACTTC	CASGSGGGSYEQYF
NA	TRBV30	TRBJ2-3	TRBD2	TGTGCCTGGAGTGGAGGACTAGCGGGGGCTAGCACAGATACGCAGTATTTT	CAWSGGLAGASTDTQYF
NA	TRBV2	TRBJ1-1	TRBD1	TGTGCCAGCAGTGTAGGGCAGGGGGGCACTGAAGCTTTCTTT	CASSVGQGGTEAFF
many	TRBV29-1	TRBJ1-1	TRBD1	TGCAGCGTTAGGACAGGGCCTTACACTGAAGCTTTCTTT	CSVRTGPYTEAFF
NA	TRBV7-2	TRBJ2-2	NA	TGTGCCAGCAGCCTCACTAGGGGGGAGCTGTTTTTT	CASSLTRGELFF
NA	TRBV19	TRBJ1-2	NA	TGTGCCAGTTCACAGGGTTTGGCGGCTAACTATGGCTACACCTTC	CASSQGLAANYGYTF
NA	TRBV9	TRBJ2-3	NA	TGTGCCAGCGGGGGCCGGTGGGGAGATACGCAGTATTTT	CASGGRWGDTQYF
few	TRBV9	TRBJ2-5	TRBD2	TGTGCCAGCACCTCTAGCGGGGGGGAGACCCAGTACTTC	CASTSSGGETQYF
many	TRBV29-1	TRBJ1-2	NA	TGCAGCGTTGAGGCACAGCTCTATGGCTACACCTTC	CSVEAQLYGYTF
NA	TRBV5-1	TRBJ2-1	NA	TGCGCCAGCAGCGAAAGGGGGACCTCCTACAATGAGCAGTTCTTC	CASSERGTSYNEQFF
NA	TRBV9	TRBJ1-2	NA	TGTGCCAGCAGCTTAGACAGCCCCTCCGGCTACACCTTC	CASSLDSPSGYTF
NA	TRBV27	TRBJ2-1	TRBD1	TGTGCCAGCAGTCGTGGCAGGGGGCGAAATGAGCAGTTCTTC	CASSRGRGRNEQFF
NA	TRBV19	TRBJ1-2	TRBD1	TGTGCCAGTAGTGGACAGGGACAGAGCTATGGCTACACCTTC	CASSGQGQSYGYTF
NA	TRBV28	TRBJ1-1	TRBD1	TGTGCCAGCAGTGGACAGGGTATAAGGTGGACTGAAGCTTTCTTT	CASSGQGIRWTEAFF
NA	TRBV2	TRBJ2-3	TRBD1	TGTGCCAGCAAAAGACAGGGGAGTTTCACAGATACGCAGTATTTT	CASKRQGSFTDTQYF
NA	TRBV27	TRBJ1-4	NA	TGTGCCAGCAGTCAGGGGAGAACTAATGAAAAACTGTTTTTT	CASSQGRTNEKLFF
NA	TRBV28	TRBJ1-2	NA	TGTGCCATCACATCGCAGGAGGCGGGCTACACCTTC	CAITSQEAGYTF
NA	TRBV7-9	TRBJ1-4	NA	TGTGCCAGCAGCTCAACAGGTGTAGCTAATGAAAAACTGTTTTTT	CASSSTGVANEKLFF
NA	TRBV29-1	TRBJ1-3	NA	TGCAGCGTTGGGGGGGGAAGCACCATATATTTT	CSVGGGSTIYF
NA	TRBV5-1	TRBJ1-2	NA	TGCGCCAGCAGCTTGGGTGGCTTGGCGGATGGCTACACCTTC	CASSLGGLADGYTF
NA	TRBV19	TRBJ1-2	TRBD1	TGTGCCAGTAGTATTTTACGGACAGGGCGCAACTATGGCTACACCTTC	CASSILRTGRNYGYTF
NA	TRBV19	TRBJ2-6	TRBD2	TGTGCTTCTAGCGGGGCCACCTCTGGGGCCAACGTCCTGACTTTC	CASSGATSGANVLTF
NA	TRBV21-1	TRBJ1-6	NA	TGTGCCAGCAGCAAAGGGGAGGGCGGGACTGGTCATATTCGTTATAATTCACCCCTCCACTTT	CASSKGEGGTGHIRYNSPLHF
once	TRBV15	TRBJ2-3	NA	TGTGCCACCAGCAGATTCGGCGGGACAGATACGCAGTATTTT	CATSRFGGTDTQYF
NA	TRBV3-1/TRBV3-2	TRBJ1-2	NA	TGTGCCAGCAGCCGCAACCGAGCGGACAGTCGCAGTGGCTACACCTTC	CASSRNRADSRSGYTF
few	TRBV5-1	TRBJ2-7	NA	TGCGCCAGCAGCTTGGAGTCCAGGGCCTCCTACGAGCAGTACTTC	CASSLESRASYEQYF
NA	TRBV5-1	TRBJ1-6	NA	TGCGCCAGCAGCCGAACTGTACAGGGAAACTCACCCCTCCACTTT	CASSRTVQGNSPLHF
NA	TRBV12-5	TRBJ2-7	NA	TGTGCTAGTGGTTTGGGACACCTCTACGAGCAGTACTTC	CASGLGHLYEQYF
once	TRBV4-3	TRBJ1-2	NA	TGCGCCAGCAGCCAAGATAAGGGGCAGTTGCAGGGCTACACCTTC	CASSQDKGQLQGYTF
NA	TRBV18	TRBJ2-3	NA	TGTGCCAGCTCACCAAGGCCCGGGGATACGCAGTATTTT	CASSPRPGDTQYF
NA	TRBV11-2	TRBJ1-2	NA	TGTGCCAGCAGCTTGACAGGTCCCCCGACCGGCTATGGCTACACCTTC	CASSLTGPPTGYGYTF
once	TRBV9	TRBJ1-2	TRBD1	TGTGCCAGCAGCGTAGGGGATTGGGGGACAGGGCATGGCTACACCTTC	CASSVGDWGTGHGYTF
NA	TRBV4-1	TRBJ2-2	NA	TGCGCCAGCAGCCAAGTTGAACAGAACACGAACACCGGGGAGCTGTTTTTT	CASSQVEQNTNTGELFF
NA	TRBV10-2	TRBJ1-1	TRBD1	TGCGCCAGCAGCGAATCGACAGGGGCGCTCAGACAAGCTTTCTTT	CASSESTGALRQAFF
NA	TRBV2	TRBJ2-1	TRBD2	TGTGCCACCCATTCTGATAGCGGGGGGGCTTGGGAGCAGTTCTTC	CATHSDSGGAWEQFF
NA	TRBV7-9	TRBJ2-7	NA	TGTGCCAGCAGCTTCAGGGGCTACGAGCAGTACTTC	CASSFRGYEQYF
many	TRBV20-1	TRBJ2-1	TRBD1	TGCAGTGCCGGGACAGGCGGGTTCTTC	CSAGTGGFF
NA	TRBV9	TRBJ1-1	NA	TGTGCCAGCAGCGGTGGGGCGAACACTGAAGCTTTCTTT	CASSGGANTEAFF
NA	TRBV6-6	TRBJ1-3	TRBD1	TGTGCCAGCAGTTTCCCCGGACAGGGCTCTGGAAACACCATATATTTT	CASSFPGQGSGNTIYF
NA	TRBV5-1	TRBJ2-4	NA	TGCGCCAGCAGCTTGGGAGGCCAATCGGGGATTCAGTACTTC	CASSLGGQSGIQYF
NA	TRBV7-2	TRBJ2-1	TRBD2	TGTGCCAGCAGCCCCACCTCACCGGGACTAGCGGGGGGGGAGCAGTTCTTC	CASSPTSPGLAGGEQFF
NA	TRBV7-2	TRBJ2-2	TRBD2	TGTGCCAGCAGCCCTCTAGCGGGGGGGAACACCGGGGAGCTGTTTTTT	CASSPLAGGNTGELFF
NA	TRBV2	TRBJ1-2	NA	TGTGCCAGCAGTGAAGCCGGAGGGGTACTCTATGGCTACACCTTC	CASSEAGGVLYGYTF
once	TRBV5-1	TRBJ1-3	NA	TGCGCCAGCAGCTCGAACAGGGGAAACACCATATATTTT	CASSSNRGNTIYF
NA	TRBV5-1	TRBJ2-2	TRBD2	TGCGCCAGCAGCCTGACTAGCGGGGGCTCGAACACCGGGGAGCTGTTTTTT	CASSLTSGGSNTGELFF
NA	TRBV28	TRBJ2-2	TRBD1	TGTGCCAGCAGGCGACAGGGGCCGATCCCCGGGGAGCTGTTTTTT	CASRRQGPIPGELFF